The clone carrying this TCR beta chain was picked up one time. As processed by the authors: Estimation of nucleated cell counts was performed using reference gene primer amplification. This table comes from immunoSEQ multiplex PCR, and its TCRdb copy is limited to in-frame clones, with some not included. Clone size and V and J calls were adopted from that table, with D and trimming inferred from the DNA. Here the sample spans some 200,000 clones, 90% to 95% being singletons. This sample was taken from a study of blood T cell repertoires in COVID-19. Whole-study context: T cells, B-cell-depleted T cells, or PBMCs supplied cDNA or gDNA.

Seattle-derived patients entered the study during active infection and were followed longitudinally. Trimming stripped 2 bases from V and 4 bases from J, with 12 bases between. The CDR3 length is 15 residues. Germline V gene lookup returns CDR1 SGHAT and CDR2 FQNNGV. The sequence derives from a man aged 30 to 39 with COVID-19, enrolled during active disease. The genes are TRBV11-2 and TRBJ1-5; no definite D call. Sequencing used peripheral blood. CDR3 in DNA: TGTGCCAGCAGCTTACACGGGGTCGGGAATCAGCCCCAGCATTTT. It specifies CASSLHGVGNQPQHF. Supplemented by reference TRBV11-2 and TRBJ1-5, the full variable domain reads EAGVAQSPRYKIIEKRQSVAFWCNPISGHATLYWYQQILGQGPKLLIQFQNNGVVDDSQLPKDRFSAERLKGVDSTLKIQPAKLEDSAVYLCASSLHGVGNQPQHFGDGTRLSIL.